This T cell receptor beta chain was observed in a study of response to subunit inactivated influenza vaccine. V was shortened by 6 bases and J by 0 bases, with 9 bases between the two germline ends. CDR1 is DFQATT, CDR2 SNEGSKA, per germline (reference sequence). This CDR3 is 13 amino acids long. TCRdb passed the RT-PCR reads through MiXCR, listing each CDR3 protein once. Of about 540,000 distinct CDR3 sequences in the sample, approximately 22% were seen once. These records were also assigned to another study, of T cells expressing NK-cell markers. Turning to that study: 5'RACE template switching with UMIs generated TCR beta cDNA. TCR beta repertoires came from sorted CD3+CD56+NKG2C+, CD3+CD56+NKG2C- and CD3+CD56-NKG2C+ T cells. Sequenced donors, eight in total, included seven who were HCMV-seropositive and one who was seronegative. Several experiments employed an anti-gamma-delta TCR antibody to confine sorting to alpha-beta TCR T cells.

This TCR was recovered from a man aged 45-65 years who received an inactivated influenza vaccine. The sample consisted of CD4+ T cells sorted from PBMCs, taken about 11 days after vaccination. This chain uses TRBV20-1 with TRBJ2-1; D unclear. This CDR3 reads CSARKSSYNEQFF. CDR3 sequence (DNA): TGCAGTGCAAGGAAGTCCTCCTACAATGAGCAGTTCTTC.